A selection of T cell receptor beta chains follows, all from one sample in a study of human thymus T cells. TCRdb's copy holds only in-frame clones and misses some; the assay was immunoSEQ multiplex PCR. Among 57,000 or so clones listed, about 93% were seen once. The sequencing input was blood. The origin of the receptors is a boy younger than two with a congenital heart defect but otherwise immunologically healthy. Each CDR3 is given with its conserved first and last residue. A D gene is named only where the DNA matches it firmly. The size entry is marked missing in some rows and otherwise reads once, few, many or a size class.

V	D	size	J	DNA	CDR3
TRBV15	-	-	TRBJ2-5	TGTGCCACCAGCAGAGTAGGGTTGGAGACCCAGTACTTC	CATSRVGLETQYF
TRBV4-2	-	-	TRBJ1-1	TGTGCCAGCAGCCAAGAGTGGCGGGGAAACACTGAAGCTTTCTTT	CASSQEWRGNTEAFF
TRBV30	TRBD1	-	TRBJ1-5	TGTGCCTGGGCTCAGGGGGGCAATCAGCCCCAGCATTTT	CAWAQGGNQPQHF
TRBV6-4	-	-	TRBJ1-4	TGTGCCAGCCCACCAGGGTCTGAAAAACTGTTTTTT	CASPPGSEKLFF
TRBV9	TRBD2	once	TRBJ2-1	TGTGCCAGCAGCGTAGGCGGGGGGCTCACGAATGAGCAGTTCTTC	CASSVGGGLTNEQFF
TRBV10-3	-	-	TRBJ1-2	TGTGCCACGCAGATATCTAACTATGGCTACACCTTC	CATQISNYGYTF
TRBV5-1	-	-	TRBJ2-1	TGCGCCAGCAGCTTGGAGGGGTATGAGCAGTTCTTC	CASSLEGYEQFF
TRBV10-3	-	-	TRBJ1-2	TGTGCCATCAGTGAAGCGGGACGGATCCTCTATGGCTACACCTTC	CAISEAGRILYGYTF
TRBV7-9	TRBD1	-	TRBJ2-7	TGTGCCAGCAGCTTAGCTTCCAGGGGGCTTTATCACTACGAGCAGTACTTC	CASSLASRGLYHYEQYF
TRBV7-9	-	-	TRBJ2-6	TGTGCCAGCAGCTTAGGGTTTGGGGCCAACGTCCTGACTTTC	CASSLGFGANVLTF
TRBV25-1	-	-	TRBJ1-2	TGTGCCAGCAGTGAATCCGGACAGAACTATGGCTACACCTTC	CASSESGQNYGYTF
TRBV11-2	-	-	TRBJ1-1	TGTGCCAGCAGCGATTTTGGGGGGGGAGCTTTCTTT	CASSDFGGGAFF
TRBV14	-	-	TRBJ1-2	TGTGCCAGCAGCCAAGGAGGGATCTATGGCTACACCTTC	CASSQGGIYGYTF
TRBV29-1	-	once	TRBJ2-1	TGCAGCGTTGTTGGACCTTACAATGAGCAGTTCTTC	CSVVGPYNEQFF
TRBV4-3	-	-	TRBJ1-2	TGCGCCAGCAGCCAAGAAAGGGAGAGCTATGGCTACACCTTC	CASSQERESYGYTF
TRBV5-1	-	-	TRBJ2-3	TGCGCCAGCAGCTTGGCCACGGGAGATACGCAGTATTTT	CASSLATGDTQYF
TRBV5-1	TRBD1	-	TRBJ2-7	TGCGCCAGCAGCCCCGGACAGGGGGCCTCCTACGAGCAGTACTTC	CASSPGQGASYEQYF
TRBV4-3	TRBD1	-	TRBJ2-7	TGCGCCAGCAGCGTAACGACAGGGAAAGGCTACGAGCAGTACTTC	CASSVTTGKGYEQYF
TRBV19	TRBD1	-	TRBJ1-2	TGTGCCAGTAGTACGGACAGGGCGAGCTATGGCTACACCTTC	CASSTDRASYGYTF
TRBV6-5	-	-	TRBJ1-2	TGTGCCAGCAGTTACCCAAACCTTAGAAGCTATGGCTACACCTTC	CASSYPNLRSYGYTF
TRBV4-3	-	few	TRBJ2-1	TGCGCCAGCAGCCAAGATTTGGGGGCCTCCTACAATGAGCAGTTCTTC	CASSQDLGASYNEQFF
TRBV7-9	-	-	TRBJ2-1	TGTGCCAGCAGCTCAGGCCGCCGTAGCTCCTACAATGAGCAGTTCTTC	CASSSGRRSSYNEQFF
TRBV5-6	-	-	TRBJ1-5	TGTGCCAGCAGCTTGGGGGGCCGGGCCAATCAGCCCCAGCATTTT	CASSLGGRANQPQHF
TRBV5-6	-	-	TRBJ2-3	TGTGCCAGCAGCTTTCAGGGGAGCACAGATACGCAGTATTTT	CASSFQGSTDTQYF
TRBV7-2	TRBD2	once	TRBJ2-3	TGTGCCAGCAGCTTAGGTTTTGGGGGGGGCACAGATACGCAGTATTTT	CASSLGFGGGTDTQYF
TRBV28	TRBD1	-	TRBJ1-2	TGTGCCAGCAATACCGGACAGGGCAACTATGGCTACACCTTC	CASNTGQGNYGYTF
TRBV4-2	TRBD2	-	TRBJ2-1	TGTGCCAGCAGCCAAGTAGTAGCGGGGGGTGAGCAGTTCTTC	CASSQVVAGGEQFF
TRBV27	-	-	TRBJ2-5	TGTGCCAGCAGCCCCTCCCGGGCCTACATCCAAGAGACCCAGTACTTC	CASSPSRAYIQETQYF
TRBV13	-	-	TRBJ2-1	TGTGCCAGCAGCTTGGGCACGAGCTCCTACAATGAGCAGTTCTTC	CASSLGTSSYNEQFF
TRBV29-1	-	-	TRBJ2-1	TGCAGCGTTGTAGGCGGTTTTTACAATGAGCAGTTCTTC	CSVVGGFYNEQFF
TRBV5-1	-	-	TRBJ1-6	TGCGCCAGCAGCTTGGTAACGGGGAGCCAGCATTCACCCCTCCACTTT	CASSLVTGSQHSPLHF
TRBV29-1	-	-	TRBJ2-3	TGCAGCGTTGCTCTAAGCACAGATACGCAGTATTTT	CSVALSTDTQYF
TRBV18	-	-	TRBJ1-6	TGTGCCAGCTCACCACGGTCCAGAAATTCACCCCTCCACTTT	CASSPRSRNSPLHF
TRBV28	TRBD1	-	TRBJ1-2	TGTGCCAGCAGTCTCGGGACAGCGTATGGCTACACCTTC	CASSLGTAYGYTF
TRBV4-1	-	once	TRBJ2-2	TGCGCCAGCAGCCAAGACAGGGAGTCCGGGGAGCTGTTTTTT	CASSQDRESGELFF
TRBV4-1	-	-	TRBJ2-7	TGCGCCAGCAGGCAGCTCATATCAACCTCCTACGAGCAGTACTTC	CASRQLISTSYEQYF
TRBV6-1	-	-	TRBJ2-3	TGTGCCAGCACAAATGGGGGCTGGGGAGATACGCAGTATTTT	CASTNGGWGDTQYF
TRBV19	-	-	TRBJ1-2	TGTGCCAGTAGTATAGAGGGCAGTGGGGGCTACACCTTC	CASSIEGSGGYTF
TRBV9	TRBD1	once	TRBJ2-1	TGTGCCAGCAGCGTCCGACAGGGGGATGACAATGAGCAGTTCTTC	CASSVRQGDDNEQFF
TRBV10-3	TRBD2	-	TRBJ2-3	TGTGTAATAGCGGGAGGGCCCACGGATACGCAGTATTTT	CVIAGGPTDTQYF
TRBV6-5	-	few	TRBJ1-6	TGTGCCAGCAGGGTGGGCTCCTATAATTCACCCCTCCACTTT	CASRVGSYNSPLHF
TRBV5-4	TRBD2	-	TRBJ2-1	TGTGCCAGCAGCAGACTAGCGGGAGGAATTAATGAGCAGTTCTTC	CASSRLAGGINEQFF
TRBV4-1	-	-	TRBJ2-5	TGCGCCAGCAGCCAAGGACAGTCATACCAAGAGACCCAGTACTTC	CASSQGQSYQETQYF
TRBV30	-	-	TRBJ1-1	TGTGCCTGGAGTGTACAAGCCTTGAACACTGAAGCTTTCTTT	CAWSVQALNTEAFF
TRBV19	-	-	TRBJ1-1	TGTGCCAGTAGTTACCTCCGGGGACGGGGCAAGGCTGAAGCTTTCTTT	CASSYLRGRGKAEAFF
TRBV20-1	-	-	TRBJ2-1	TGCAGTGCTACAAAGAACAATGAGCAGTTCTTC	CSATKNNEQFF
TRBV10-3	TRBD2	-	TRBJ2-1	TGTGCCATCAGTGAGTTAGCGGGAGAAGGGGGTGAGCAGTTCTTC	CAISELAGEGGEQFF
TRBV29-1	TRBD2	-	TRBJ2-1	TGCAGCGTTGGGACTAGAAGGTACAATGAGCAGTTCTTC	CSVGTRRYNEQFF
TRBV6-1	-	-	TRBJ1-4	TGTGCCAGCAGTGACATGGGGACGAATGAAAAACTGTTTTTT	CASSDMGTNEKLFF
TRBV10-3	-	-	TRBJ2-1	TGTGCCATCAGTGAGTCAGGACAGAGCTCCTACAATGAGCAGTTCTTC	CAISESGQSSYNEQFF
TRBV7-9	-	-	TRBJ1-4	TGTGCCAGCAGCTTAGCCAACAGCCCAACTAATGAAAAACTGTTTTTT	CASSLANSPTNEKLFF
TRBV27	-	-	TRBJ1-3	TGTGCCAGCAGTTGGTCGGGACCAGCCTCTGGAAACACCATATATTTT	CASSWSGPASGNTIYF
TRBV27	-	-	TRBJ2-7	TGTGCCAGCAGTTTGGGACAAAAATACGAGCAGTACTTC	CASSLGQKYEQYF
TRBV6-5	-	-	TRBJ2-7	TGTGCCAGCAGTTACTCGAGTAAAAATTACGAGCAGTACTTC	CASSYSSKNYEQYF